This T cell receptor (beta chain) is from a study of T cells in Graves' hyperthyroidism and ophthalmopathy (dated by TCRdb to between 2017 and 2020). Describing the broader study: Peripheral blood was sampled at the time of initial diagnosis, prior to any treatment. The study also compared thyroid tissue and blood T-cell repertoires from more than 5 Graves' hyperthyroidism patients. The 100 or so discovery patients were divided at random into training and test sets in a 7:3 ratio. Prospective prediction of ophthalmopathy was tested in an independent validation cohort consisting of 18 to 20 hyperthyroidism patients and some 16 patients who later progressed to ophthalmopathy. A discovery cohort of roughly 96 patients, 43 with Graves' ophthalmopathy and about 60 with stable Graves' hyperthyroidism, was used to find distinguishing TCR V-J signatures. Once sampling was done, hyperthyroidism patients were given methimazole at a starting dose of 30 mg daily, whereas ophthalmopathy patients were given high-dose intravenous methylprednisolone. The paper describes TCR Vbeta CDR3 sequencing of 140 or so peripheral blood samples, made up of some 40 ophthalmopathy patients, 70 to 80 hyperthyroidism patients and about 17 progressor patients. Study-wide findings and limitations: In validation, progression to ophthalmopathy was predicted by the model with about 70% sensitivity and roughly 76% specificity, a median of about 6.8 months before onset. No statistical method was used to fix the sample size in advance, and group allocation was not hidden from the investigators. Most expanded thyroid clonotypes (frequency above 0.001) were also detected in blood, a finding suggesting that blood repertoires may reflect thyroid immune responses. Ophthalmopathy was separated from stable hyperthyroidism by a 13 V-J signature model, with about 86% sensitivity and about 81% specificity obtained in cross-validation and 80%/75% obtained in testing.

The V and J ends are trimmed by 3 bases and 3 bases, leaving 11 bases between them. From the cysteine up to the phenylalanine, the CDR3 has a length of 14 residues. The read is trimmed to its CDR3 DNA, 42 bases read in frame from base 1. The germline V gene specifies MNHEY as CDR1 and SVGAGI as CDR2. Stable Graves' hyperthyroidism was defined as the absence of progression to ophthalmopathy over 18 months of follow-up. Hyperthyroidism patients were aged 18 to 65 years and newly diagnosed, with disease duration of less than 2 months. Exclusion was applied to patients with uncontrolled infections, other autoimmune diseases, pregnancy or lactation. Diagnoses were based on clinical symptoms, serum thyroxine and TRAb, thyroid ultrasound and orbital computed tomography. PBMCs were separated from over 9 ml of fresh peripheral blood using Ficoll-Paque density gradient centrifugation. Total RNA was extracted with Trizol reagent, and quality was checked on an Agilent 2100 Bioanalyzer.

This clonotype came up many times. Its antigen remains undetermined. The input lacks base qualities; no much larger clone sits a single base away. TCR beta CDR3 regions were amplified from RNA transcripts. The TCR CDR3 was subjected to a first round of RT-PCR using the HTBI primer set and the Qiagen OneStep RT-PCR kit. Libraries were constructed in a second round of multiplex PCR, after which size selection and purification were performed. Sequencing of the libraries was done on an Illumina HiSeq2000 using paired-end 100 bp reads. As for the original processing: SOAPnuke was used to process the raw data, throwing out any read that contained adapters or uncalled bases, had a mean Phred below 15, or lacked an exact constant-primer or identifier match. High-quality paired reads were merged using COPE v1.2.5, and each unique nucleotide sequence was defined as a clonotype. MiTCR v1.1 was used to align clonotypes to the IMGT TRBV, TRBD and TRBJ reference segments. The analysis included only V-J combinations with a frequency above 0.0001, which together covered 99% to 99.2% of the repertoires. A TCS score was defined as the ratio between F50 (clonal expansion) and ExV (chaos), using BLOSUM62-based TCRdist between CDR3 peptides within each V-J. Welch's t-statistics and random forest reduced roughly 530 V-J features to roughly 13, which were used in a naive Bayes classifier (R e1071). TCRdb reran the public reads through fastp at Q25 and MiXCR, keeping productive beta chains. Rows matching on CDR3 protein sequence are summarized as one entry with the most common DNA and genes. TCRdb's processing, not the authors' own work, is the source of the V and J calls. The sample table shows around 340,000 distinct CDR3 sequences, and around 16% are seen once. The ten largest clones take up 33% of the sample.

Here the chain combines TRBV6-5 and TRBJ1-1; the D gene cannot be resolved reliably. The receptor's source is a man aged 30-40 years with Graves' hyperthyroidism. The specimen sequenced was blood. The nucleotides read TGTGCCAGCAGTTATATCCCCAACTACACTGAAGCTTTCTTT. It is translated as CASSYIPNYTEAFF.